Sequencing of this T cell receptor beta chain was carried out in a study of shared clonotypes between healthy human individuals. Germline CDR1 and CDR2: SGDLS and YYNGEE. This CDR3 contains 14 residues. V shed 2 bases and J 7 bases; nucleotides not matched to a gene: 9. Sequenced by immunoSEQ multiplex PCR; TCRdb stores in-frame clones only, minus some. The table has 550,000 to 650,000 clones, 95% to 96% seen once; the top ten hold 0.11%. Worth noting for this clone: The antigen is not known.

It was CD45RO-negative cells, positively selected for CCR7, that made up naive CD8 cells, with terminally differentiated effector memory CD45RA+ cells excluded. The study enrolled healthy HIV-negative adults without recent acute infections or vaccinations as donors. The study, taken as a whole, reports: Large sequencing depth failed to make sorted-subset sequencing complete, rarefaction showed.

The chain recombines TRBV9 with TRBJ2-7; 7 positions match TRBD2. What was sequenced was naive CD8+ T cells sorted from blood. This TCR came from a woman in her 30s in good health. CDR3 protein: CASSVGTTRGEQYF. In DNA, the CDR3 is TGTGCCAGCAGCGTCGGGACTACCCGAGGGGAGCAGTACTTC. Full variable domain (remainder filled in from reference TRBV9 and TRBJ2-7): DSGVTQTPKHLITATGQRVTLRCSPRSGDLSVYWYQQSLDQGLQFLIQYYNGEERAKGNILERFSAQQFPDLHSELNLSSLELGDSALYFCASSVGTTRGEQYFGPGTRLTVT.